The 30 T cell receptor beta chains below were found in one sample sequenced in a study of CD8 T cells in ankylosing spondylitis. TCRdb processed the 5' RACE reads anew with MiXCR; each CDR3 protein has one entry. The sample shows about 120,000 distinct CDR3 sequences, roughly 13% of them seen only once. Sequenced: blood, either unsorted or a sorted T cell fraction (not recorded which). The origin of the receptors is a female donor with ankylosing spondylitis or in good health (not recorded which).

The rearrangement links TRBV12-3 or TRBV12-4 to TRBJ2-6; no clear D gene. This CDR3 is 13 amino acids long. Trimming removed 6 bases from V and 4 bases from J, with 7 bases in between. The CDR3 nucleotides are TGTGCCAGCAGACTAAGAGGGGCCAACGTCCTGACTTTC. It codes for CASRLRGANVLTF.

The V gene is TRBV6-2 or TRBV6-3, the J gene TRBJ2-1; TRBD1 is a possible D gene (6 bases). Germline loops: CDR1 MNHEY, CDR2 SVGEGT. CDR3 size: 12 residues. The ends were cut back, 2 bases at V and 9 bases at J, with 8 bases in the middle. The CDR3 DNA reads as TGTGCCAGCAGTTACGGGGGCTTTGAGCAGTTCTTC. Its translation is CASSYGGFEQFF.

This clonotype was observed a handful of times. Its ends do not fully match the called genes, so a read error is possible. J is TRBJ2-1 and V is TRBV7-7, with TRBD1 matching 8 bases. The CDR3 length is 14 residues. CDR1 is SSHAT, CDR2 FNYEAQ, per germline (reference sequence). CDR3: CASSTTTGDNEQFF. In DNA, the CDR3 is TGTGCTAGCAGCACTACGACAGGGGACAATGAGCAGTTCTTC.

The chain uses TRBV27 and TRBJ2-7, with 8 bases aligning to TRBD1. V trimming: 5 bases; J trimming: 1 base; junction bases outside the gene matches: 7. Germline-derived CDR1 and CDR2 are MNHEY and SMNVEV (reference sequence). CDR3 size: 15 residues. CDR3 residues: CASSPDRGPSYEQYF. The CDR3 coding sequence is TGTGCCAGCAGTCCTGACAGGGGTCCTTCCTACGAGCAGTACTTC.

This clonotype was seen a handful of times. The chain combines TRBV29-1 with TRBJ2-1, with TRBD2 identical over 12 bases. CDR1 is SQVTM, CDR2 ANQGSEA, per germline. CDR3 size: 14 residues. The junction had 7 bases not matched to a gene; V was cut back by 6 bases and J by 7 bases. CDR3 amino acids: CSVLAGGKGNEQFF. The CDR3, as DNA: TGCAGCGTCCTAGCGGGGGGGAAAGGGAATGAGCAGTTCTTC.

The chain has TRBV30 and TRBJ1-2; no clear D. Germline values: CDR1 GTSNPN, CDR2 SVGIG (reference sequence). The length of the CDR3 is 14 residues. Trimming left V 2 bases short and J 5 bases short, with 15 bases between. CDR3 sequence (DNA): TGTGCCTGGAGTCGAAAAGGACTCTCTTATGGCTACACCTTC. It codes for CAWSRKGLSYGYTF.

There are many counts of this clonotype. The V call is TRBV6-5, the J call TRBJ2-7; possibly TRBD2 for D (5 bases). Germline V lookup: CDR1 MNHEY, CDR2 SVGAGI. V dropped 5 bases and J dropped 4 bases, with 6 bases sitting between them. The CDR3 spans 11 residues. CDR3 in amino acids: CASSEGYEQYF. The CDR3 bases are TGTGCCAGCAGTGAGGGTTACGAGCAGTACTTC.

There are many counts of this clonotype. The chain carries TRBV25-1 and TRBJ2-2; 9 bases match TRBD1. Germline CDR1 MGHDK, CDR2 SYGVNS. V lost 5 bases, J lost 1 base, and 5 bases stayed unmatched. The CDR3 length is 16 residues. CDR3 protein: CASSMPGQGNTGELFF. The CDR3 DNA sequence: TGTGCCAGCAGTATGCCGGGACAGGGGAACACCGGGGAGCTGTTTTTT. Together with reference TRBV25-1 and TRBJ2-2, the CDR3 gives the full variable domain: EADIYQTPRYLVIGTGKKITLECSQTMGHDKMYWYQQDPGMELHLIHYSYGVNSTEKGDLSSESTVSRIRTEHFPLTLESARPSHTSQYLCASSMPGQGNTGELFFGEGSRLTVL.

This clonotype appeared many times. This chain connects TRBV10-3 to TRBJ2-7; a weak D match, TRBD1 (5 bases). V shed 4 bases and J shed 2 bases, with 18 bases lying between them. Looked up from germline, CDR1 is ENHRY and CDR2 is SYGVKD. The CDR3 spans 16 residues. CDR3 DNA sequence: TGTGCCATCAGTGGCCCCCAACAGGACGAAACCTACGAGCAGTACTTC. Translating gives CAISGPQQDETYEQYF.

Of note for this clonotype: A much larger clone is a single base away; this may be a read error. The CDR3 ends on some other residue instead of the conserved phenylalanine or tryptophan, so this is likely a read error. V and J are TRBV24-1 and TRBJ2-1; 9 bases are shared with TRBD2. This CDR3 has 18 residues. Germline CDR1 KGHDR, CDR2 SFDVKD. DNA for the CDR3: TGTGCCACCAGTGACCCTGGGTCTAGCGGGGCCTCCCACAATGAGCAGTTCCTC. Protein sequence: CATSDPGSSGASHNEQFL.

Ten or more counts support this clonotype. This chain links TRBV7-2 with TRBJ2-3; 9 positions agree with TRBD1. With 6 bases clipped from V and 3 bases from J, the junction kept 4 bases outside the gene matches. The germline V gene has CDR1 SGHTA and CDR2 FQGNSA. This CDR3 spans 14 amino acids. The CDR3 nucleotides are TGTGCCAGCAGAGACAGGGGGGGGACAGATACGCAGTATTTT. This translates into CASRDRGGTDTQYF. Variable domain in full (rest from reference TRBV7-2 and TRBJ2-3): GAGVSQSPSNKVTEKGKDVELRCDPISGHTALYWYRQSLGQGLEFLIYFQGNSAPDKSGLPSDRFSAERTGGSVSTLTIQRTQQEDSAVYLCASRDRGGTDTQYFGPGTRLTVL.

The V and J genes are TRBV29-1 and TRBJ2-5; 10 nucleotides agree with TRBD1. The CDR3 covers 12 residues. Germline CDR1 SQVTM, CDR2 ANQGSEA. The trim removed 6 bases at V and 4 bases at J, leaving 2 bases unmatched. CDR3 loop: CSVDRGPETQYF. The CDR3 DNA reads as TGCAGCGTAGACAGGGGGCCAGAGACCCAGTACTTC. Together with reference TRBV29-1 and TRBJ2-5, the CDR3 gives the full variable domain: SAVISQKPSRDICQRGTSLTIQCQVDSQVTMMFWYRQQPGQSLTLIATANQGSEATYESGFVIDKFPISRPNLTFSTLTVSNMSPEDSSIYLCSVDRGPETQYFGPGTRLLVL.

As DNA, the CDR3 is TGCGCCAGCAGCTTGGCTTCGACAGTAAACACTGAAGCTTTCTTT. This gives the protein CASSLASTVNTEAFF. The chain employs TRBV5-1 and TRBJ1-1; possibly TRBD1 for D (5 bases). Trimming took 0 bases from V and 2 from J, leaving 11 bases between them. The CDR3 contains 15 residues. Germline values: CDR1 SGHRS, CDR2 YFSETQ.

This clonotype showed up just a few times. The chain uses TRBV6-1 and TRBJ1-5; D might be TRBD1 (5 bases). Germline values: CDR1 MNHNS, CDR2 SASEGT. V dropped 7 bases and J dropped 1 base, with 17 bases sitting between them. There are 16 residues in the CDR3. The CDR3 DNA reads TGTGCCAGCACCCGTCAAGACAGTGGGAGCAATCAGCCCCAGCATTTT. It codes for CASTRQDSGSNQPQHF.

Many counts were recorded for this clonotype. V and J are TRBV15 and TRBJ1-3, with D unresolved. CDR3 size: 16 residues. V was cut by 0 bases and J by 0 bases, with 9 bases left in between. The germline V gene has CDR1 LNHNV and CDR2 YYDKDF (reference sequence). Here the CDR3 DNA reads TGTGCCACCAGCAGAGATATCCTGAGCTCTGGAAACACCATATATTTT. Protein product: CATSRDILSSGNTIYF.

This clonotype was observed many times. The CDR3 nucleotides read TGTGCCAGCAGGGGTTTAGCGGGGTCAGATACGCAGTATTTT. This gives the protein CASRGLAGSDTQYF. The chain employs TRBV6-4 and TRBJ2-3; 8 nucleotides align to TRBD2. Germline V CDR1 and CDR2: MRHNA, SNTAGT. After removal of 6 bases from V and 4 bases from J, the junction contained 6 bases not matched to a gene. The CDR3 runs to 14 residues.

This clonotype has a count of ten or more. V usage is TRBV24-1 and J usage is TRBJ2-2; D may be TRBD2 (5 bases). This CDR3 contains 13 residues. V shed 9 bases and J shed 1 base, with 8 bases lying between them. Germline-derived CDR1 and CDR2 are KGHDR and SFDVKD. The CDR3 coding sequence is TGTGCCACCGACGAGGGGAACACCGGGGAGCTGTTTTTT. Amino acids: CATDEGNTGELFF.

This sequence joins TRBV7-2 and TRBJ2-3; D may match TRBD1 or TRBD2 (5 bases each). This CDR3 is 15 amino acids long. The germline CDR1 and CDR2 sequences are SGHTA and FQGNSA. V dropped 5 bases and J dropped 5 bases, with 17 bases sitting between them. DNA of the CDR3: TGTGCCAGCAGCCCGGACCGGGACGCTTTAGATACGCAGTATTTT. Residues: CASSPDRDALDTQYF.

The table lists this clonotype with many counts. The rearrangement joins TRBV20-1 to TRBJ2-3; D is perhaps TRBD1 or TRBD2 (6 bases each). The CDR3 sequence is 20 residues long. Germline lookup yields CDR1 DFQATT and CDR2 SNEGSKA (reference sequence). Trimming removed 0 bases at V and 0 bases at J, with 25 bases between. CDR3 nucleotide sequence: TGCAGTGCTAGAGATCCTCGAGGCGGAGGGACAACGTATAGCACAGATACGCAGTATTTT. It codes for CSARDPRGGGTTYSTDTQYF.

This clonotype was seen a handful of times. This chain joins TRBV5-1 and TRBJ2-1; tentative D call: TRBD2 (6 bases). V lost 0 bases and J 9 bases, leaving 16 bases between the germline ends. Looked up from germline, CDR1 is SGHRS and CDR2 is YFSETQ. The CDR3 contains 15 residues. CDR3 sequence reads: CASSLDPGTLGEQFF. DNA for the CDR3: TGCGCCAGCAGCTTGGATCCGGGGACTCTGGGTGAGCAGTTCTTC.

The rearrangement joins TRBV20-1 to TRBJ2-5; perhaps TRBD2 as D (6 bases). The V end lost 5 bases, the J end lost 5 bases, and 18 bases lay between the germline ends. The CDR3 contains 14 residues. CDR1 is DFQATT, CDR2 SNEGSKA, per germline (reference sequence). The CDR3 region has the DNA TGCAGTGCTCCCCCGGGAGAACTAGGGGAGACCCAGTACTTC. This gives the protein CSAPPGELGETQYF.

The rearrangement uses TRBV20-1 and TRBJ2-7; 7 bases are shared with TRBD1. Germline V gene data show CDR1 as DFQATT and CDR2 as SNEGSKA (reference sequence). CDR3 length: 12 residues. The J segment lost 3 bases and the V segment lost 5 bases, leaving 4 bases of the junction unmatched. DNA for the CDR3: TGCAGTGCTTTGACAGGGTTCTACGAGCAGTACTTC. Translated, it gives CSALTGFYEQYF.

About this clonotype itself: A much larger clone sits a single nucleotide away, making a read error possible. The chain is built from TRBV20-1 and TRBJ2-1; possible D gene TRBD2, 7 bases. V was shortened by 4 bases and J by 6 bases, with 19 bases between the two germline ends. Germline V gene sequence: CDR1 DFQATT, CDR2 SNEGSKA (reference sequence). The CDR3 spans 15 residues. In DNA form, the CDR3 reads TGCAGTGCTATTCTGGAGTGGGGGGGCTTCAATGAGCAGTTCTTC. This codes for CSAILEWGGFNEQFF.

The CDR3 sequence is CASSQDGYQPQHF. CDR3 nucleotide sequence: TGTGCCAGTAGCCAGGACGGGTATCAGCCCCAGCATTTT. J is TRBJ1-5 and V is TRBV19; D is uncertain. The CDR3 length is 13 residues. The germline V and J ends were trimmed by 6 bases and 5 bases, with 11 bases remaining between them. The germline CDR1 and CDR2 sequences are LNHDA and SQIVND (reference sequence).

This clonotype was counted ten times or more. V and J are TRBV20-1 and TRBJ2-7; 10 bases are a match to TRBD2. The CDR3 is 15 residues long. Per germline, CDR1 DFQATT and CDR2 SNEGSKA (reference sequence). Trimming at V came to 6 bases and at J to 2 bases, leaving 10 bases not matched to a gene. CDR3 residues: CSASWGLAGAYEQYF. The CDR3 DNA reads TGCAGTGCCAGCTGGGGGCTAGCGGGGGCCTACGAGCAGTACTTC.

This clonotype was recorded a few times. V usage is TRBV5-6 and J usage is TRBJ2-7; 8 bases are a match to TRBD1. The V gene's germline CDR1 is SGHDT and CDR2 YYEEEE. The V gene end was trimmed by 1 base and the J gene end by 3 bases; junction bases not matched to a gene: 0. CDR3 length: 13 residues. The chain's CDR3 is CASSLTGGYEQYF. DNA of the CDR3: TGTGCCAGCAGCTTGACAGGGGGCTACGAGCAGTACTTC. Together with reference TRBV5-6 and TRBJ2-7, the CDR3 gives the full variable domain: DAGVTQSPTHLIKTRGQQVTLRCSPKSGHDTVSWYQQALGQGPQFIFQYYEEEERQRGNFPDRFSGHQFPNYSSELNVNALLLGDSALYLCASSLTGGYEQYFGPGTRLTVT.

The rearrangement joins TRBV15 to TRBJ2-7; perhaps TRBD1 as D (5 bases). Germline CDR1 is LNHNV and CDR2 is YYDKDF (reference sequence). V gave up 4 bases and J gave up 2 bases, with 12 bases separating them. The CDR3 runs 14 residues. The CDR3 DNA is TGTGCCACCAGCACACAGGCATTTACCTACGAGCAGTACTTC. Translating gives CATSTQAFTYEQYF.

The chain has TRBV12-3 or TRBV12-4 and TRBJ2-7; 9 bases are shared with TRBD1. The V and J ends lost 5 bases and 6 bases, in that order; junction bases with no gene match: 5. The CDR3 is 13 amino acids. The CDR3: CASSRADRGEQYF. DNA of the CDR3: TGTGCCAGCAGTCGAGCGGACAGGGGCGAGCAGTACTTC.

A few counts support this clonotype. V gene TRBV12-3 or TRBV12-4 combines with J gene TRBJ1-2, with D hard to call. The CDR3 covers 12 residues. With 4 bases removed from V and 5 bases from J, the gap between germline ends came to 8 bases. CDR3 in DNA: TGTGCCAGCAGTTCGGTTATGTATGGCTACACCTTC. Residues: CASSSVMYGYTF.

As concerns this clonotype: A read error is possible here, since a much larger clone lies one base away. The chain carries TRBV28 and TRBJ1-1; weak D call: TRBD1 (6 bases). The CDR3 consists of 14 residues. Germline V CDR1 and CDR2: MDHEN, SYDVKM. Deletions cut 6 bases from V and 3 bases from J, with 14 bases between. DNA of the CDR3: TGTGCCAGCAGGCAGGACAGAGAGGACACTGAAGCTTTCTTT. Protein: CASRQDREDTEAFF.